These 25 T cell receptor beta chains originate from one sample sequenced in a study of radiotherapy plus CTLA-4 blockade in lung cancer. Assay: immunoSEQ multiplex PCR; the TCRdb copy retains only in-frame clones and omits some. This table holds roughly 110,000 clones, roughly 84% found once. Sequenced here: peripheral blood, sampled from a patient treated with radiotherapy plus ipilimumab. Receptors were obtained from a human donor with non-small cell lung cancer that progressed on radiotherapy plus ipilimumab. Some clones in this sample may be carry-over from other donors' samples.

The rearrangement uses TRBV7-2 and TRBJ2-1; no reliable D call. Per the germline V gene, CDR1 is SGHTA and CDR2 is FQGNSA. The CDR3 is 15 amino acids. The V and J ends lost 0 bases and 0 bases respectively, with 6 bases between them. The CDR3 loop is CASSLAYSSYNEQFF. CDR3 bases: TGTGCCAGCAGCTTAGCGTATTCCTCCTACAATGAGCAGTTCTTC.

The rearrangement links TRBV10-3 to TRBJ2-3; 7 bases agree with TRBD2. The V segment lost 3 bases and the J segment 2 bases; nucleotides outside the gene matches: 8. Germline CDR1 is ENHRY and CDR2 is SYGVKD. The CDR3 extends over 16 amino acids. CDR3 in DNA: TGTGCCATCAGTGAAAGGTCGGGGGGAGACACAGATACGCAGTATTTT. Amino acids: CAISERSGGDTDTQYF.

The rearrangement joins TRBV10-3 to TRBJ2-4, with 10 bases lining up with TRBD1. In germline, CDR1 is ENHRY, CDR2 SYGVKD. This CDR3 contains 17 residues. With 8 bases clipped from V and 3 bases from J, the junction kept 13 bases outside the gene matches. The CDR3 here is CAISEVGTGVGKNIQYF. The CDR3 coding sequence is TGTGCCATCTCCGAAGTGGGGACAGGGGTTGGCAAAAACATTCAGTACTTC.

V and J are TRBV4-2 and TRBJ1-5, with no clear D. The ends were cut back, 0 bases at V and 9 bases at J, with 15 bases in the middle. The CDR3 is 15 residues long. The germline V gene has CDR1 LGHNA and CDR2 YNFKEQ. Here the CDR3 DNA reads TGTGCCAGCAGCCAAGATTTGACCTTGGCTGGGCCCCAGCATTTT. It specifies CASSQDLTLAGPQHF.

The V call is TRBV19, the J call TRBJ2-1; 7 bases line up with TRBD2. The CDR3 has 15 amino acids. V shed 2 bases, J shed 1 base, and the junction held 2 bases outside the gene matches. In germline, CDR1 is LNHDA, CDR2 SQIVND (reference sequence). In DNA, the CDR3 is TGTGCCAGTAGTATAAACGGGGGGTCCTACAATGAGCAGTTCTTC. This encodes CASSINGGSYNEQFF.

The CDR3 spells CASSSPLGQGVLGEKLFF. CDR3 in DNA: TGTGCCAGCAGCTCCCCACTGGGACAGGGGGTCCTTGGGGAAAAACTGTTTTTT. This sequence joins TRBV9 and TRBJ1-4, with 11 bases aligning to TRBD1. CDR1 and CDR2 from the germline V gene are SGDLS and YYNGEE. This CDR3 has 18 amino acids. J gave up 8 bases and V 4 bases, and 16 bases lay outside the gene matches.

The chain employs TRBV6-1 and TRBJ2-7; 10 positions agree with TRBD1. V lost 7 bases, J lost 3 bases, and 9 bases stayed unmatched. The CDR3 runs 15 residues. Germline V gives CDR1 MNHNS, CDR2 SASEGT. The CDR3 nucleotides are TGTGCCAGCAAACCCACCGGGACAGGGGACTACGAGCAGTACTTC. It specifies CASKPTGTGDYEQYF.

This chain connects TRBV11-3 to TRBJ2-7; D is unclear. In germline, CDR1 is SGHNT, CDR2 YENEEA. The V and J ends lost 5 bases and 0 bases respectively, with 23 bases between them. The CDR3 contains 18 residues. The CDR3 bases are TGTGCCAGCAGCCACTTTTGCGGAGAAACTACTAACTCCTACGAGCAGTACTTC. Residues: CASSHFCGETTNSYEQYF.

V and J are TRBV28 and TRBJ1-6; D is perhaps TRBD1 (5 bases). CDR1 is MDHEN, CDR2 SYDVKM, per germline. The CDR3 extends over 17 amino acids. V was pared by 5 bases and J by 0 bases, with 14 bases between. The CDR3 reads CASSPYGGGSYNSPLHF. In DNA, the CDR3 is TGTGCCAGCAGTCCCTACGGGGGAGGCTCCTATAATTCACCCCTCCACTTT. The whole variable domain, filled in from reference TRBV28 and TRBJ1-6, reads DVKVTQSSRYLVKRTGEKVFLECVQDMDHENMFWYRQDPGLGLRLIYFSYDVKMKEKGDIPEGYSVSREKKERFSLILESASTNQTSMYLCASSPYGGGSYNSPLHFGNGTRLTVT.

This chain uses TRBV6-5 with TRBJ2-2; possibly TRBD1 or TRBD2 for D (6 bases each). The CDR3 is 13 amino acids. V dropped 8 bases and J dropped 0 bases, with 7 bases sitting between them. Germline V gives CDR1 MNHEY, CDR2 SVGAGI. In nucleotides, the CDR3 is TGTGCCAGCGGGGGGCCGAACACCGGGGAGCTGTTTTTT. It is translated as CASGGPNTGELFF.

The J gene is TRBJ2-1, the V gene TRBV7-2; no definite D call. Trimming removed 5 bases from V and 0 bases from J, with 11 bases in between. Looked up from germline, CDR1 is SGHTA and CDR2 is FQGNSA. This CDR3 has 15 residues. This CDR3 reads CASSGEFSSYNEQFF. The CDR3 region has the DNA TGTGCCAGCAGCGGAGAGTTTAGCTCCTACAATGAGCAGTTCTTC.

The rearrangement uses TRBV5-6 and TRBJ1-1, with D perhaps matching TRBD1 (5 bases). Germline V lookup: CDR1 SGHDT, CDR2 YYEEEE. There are 15 residues in the CDR3. Trimming cost V 4 bases and J 1 base, with 14 bases left between them. This chain's CDR3 is CASSPVFGQNTEAFF. The CDR3 nucleotides read TGTGCCAGCAGCCCGGTGTTCGGACAGAACACTGAAGCTTTCTTT.

The chain links TRBV7-2 to TRBJ1-5, with D tentatively TRBD1 (6 bases). Trimming cost V 5 bases and J 2 bases, with 13 bases left between them. Germline CDR1 SGHTA, CDR2 FQGNSA. The CDR3 covers 15 residues. The CDR3 protein is CASSPSGGGNQPQHF. As DNA, the CDR3 is TGTGCCAGCAGCCCCTCGGGGGGCGGCAATCAGCCCCAGCATTTT.

The chain couples TRBV11-2 to TRBJ1-6; D is undetermined. V shed 3 bases and J shed 7 bases, with 4 bases lying between them. The CDR3 totals 12 residues. Germline V gene data show CDR1 as SGHAT and CDR2 as FQNNGV. CDR3 nucleotides: TGTGCCAGCAGCTTTATAAATTCACCCCTCCACTTT. It codes for CASSFINSPLHF.

The J gene is TRBJ1-2, the V gene TRBV30; 8 bases map to TRBD1. The CDR3 extends over 13 amino acids. V dropped 8 bases and J dropped 4; count of bases not matched to a gene: 9. CDR1 and CDR2 from the germline V gene are GTSNPN and SVGIG (reference sequence). The CDR3 loop is CATQRDRTYGYTF. CDR3 bases: TGTGCCACCCAGCGGGACAGGACCTATGGCTACACCTTC.

V gene TRBV5-1 combines with J gene TRBJ1-1; TRBD1 is a possible D gene (5 bases). The germline V gene encodes CDR1 SGHRS and CDR2 YFSETQ. The CDR3 sequence is 14 residues long. Between the trimmed V and J ends, which lost 1 base and 1 base, there was a span of 8 bases. CDR3 loop: CASSLIGANTEAFF. CDR3 DNA: TGCGCCAGCAGCTTGATAGGGGCGAACACTGAAGCTTTCTTT.

The chain recombines TRBV4-1 with TRBJ1-2, with 8 bases fitting TRBD1. The V gene end was trimmed by 4 bases and the J gene end by 5 bases; junction bases not matched to a gene: 9. The CDR3 loop spans 15 amino acids. Per the germline V gene, CDR1 is MGHRA and CDR2 is YSYEKL. CDR3 loop: CASSRQGAQGYGYTF. The CDR3 DNA follows: TGCGCCAGCAGCCGCCAGGGGGCACAGGGGTATGGCTACACCTTC.

J is TRBJ1-1 and V is TRBV9, with D tentatively TRBD1 (6 bases). The CDR3 is 15 amino acids. Germline lookup yields CDR1 SGDLS and CDR2 YYNGEE. Trimming removed 3 bases from V and 4 bases from J, with 16 bases in between. CDR3 sequence reads: CASSAQPQGTTEAFF. CDR3 nucleotides: TGTGCCAGCAGCGCACAACCCCAGGGGACCACTGAAGCTTTCTTT.

The chain recombines TRBV28 with TRBJ1-3; D is ambiguous. Trimming took 6 bases from V and 3 from J, leaving 6 bases between them. The germline V gene encodes CDR1 MDHEN and CDR2 SYDVKM. The CDR3 has 12 amino acids. The CDR3 bases are TGTGCCAGCAGGGCGGTTGGAAACACCATATATTTT. Translation gives CASRAVGNTIYF.

The chain recombines TRBV5-1 with TRBJ1-2; unclear D gene. The CDR3 length is 12 residues. Germline CDR1 and CDR2: SGHRS and YFSETQ. Trimming stripped 0 bases from V and 10 bases from J, with 10 bases between. This CDR3 reads CASSLEGVIYTF. CDR3 DNA sequence: TGCGCCAGCAGCTTGGAAGGTGTGATCTACACCTTC.

This rearrangement joins TRBV5-4 to TRBJ1-6; D ambiguous. The length of the CDR3 is 15 residues. The germline gives CDR1 SGHNT, CDR2 YYREEE (reference sequence). V was clipped by 4 bases and J by 6 bases, with 14 bases between them. The CDR3 DNA sequence: TGTGCCAGCAGCCCTGACACAGTTCTTAATTCACCCCTCCACTTT. Translating it yields CASSPDTVLNSPLHF.

V gene TRBV2 combines with J gene TRBJ2-2, with 8 positions matching TRBD1. The V gene's germline CDR1 is SNHLY and CDR2 FYNNEI. The V segment lost 9 bases and the J segment 7 bases; nucleotides outside the gene matches: 16. There are 16 residues in the CDR3. The CDR3 here is CASTGTGPRSSGELFF. The CDR3 nucleotides are TGTGCCAGTACCGGGACAGGCCCGAGGTCGAGCGGGGAGCTGTTTTTT.

The chain combines TRBV14 with TRBJ2-2; no firm D call. Trimming removed 3 bases at V and 1 base at J, with 12 bases between. Germline CDR1 reads SGHDN; CDR2 reads FVKESK. The CDR3 has 16 amino acids. CDR3 region: CASSQFVLMNTGELFF. Here the CDR3 DNA reads TGTGCCAGCAGCCAGTTCGTGTTGATGAACACCGGGGAGCTGTTTTTT.

This chain joins TRBV19 and TRBJ1-4; tentative D call: TRBD1 (6 bases). From germline, CDR1 is LNHDA and CDR2 SQIVND (reference sequence). The CDR3 has 17 residues. Deletions cut 4 bases from V and 1 base from J, with 16 bases between. DNA of the CDR3: TGTGCCAGTAGTAACCGACCAGGGGTTCAAACTAATGAAAAACTGTTTTTT. Its translation is CASSNRPGVQTNEKLFF.

The chain is built from TRBV21-1 and TRBJ1-4; TRBD1 is the table's D call and was not checked against the DNA. TRBV21-1 is a recognized pseudogene. The CDR3 loop spans 12 amino acids. In nucleotides, the CDR3 is TGTGCCAGCAGCGGGACAAATGAAAAACTGTTTTTT. As protein: CASSGTNEKLFF.